Below are 32 T cell receptor beta chains sequenced from a single sample in a study of blood T cell repertoires in COVID-19. The repertoire was sequenced with immunoSEQ multiplex PCR; TCRdb's copy has only in-frame clones and lacks some. The sample lists 70,000 to 80,000 clones; roughly 86% were seen once. The sequenced sample was peripheral blood. The receptors stem from a woman aged 55-70 years with acute or convalescent COVID-19.

The CDR3 sequence is CASSLNRVDNEQFF. The CDR3 DNA is TGTGCCAGCAGCTTAAACAGGGTGGACAATGAGCAGTTCTTC. The V call is TRBV11-2, the J call TRBJ2-1; D may be TRBD1 (6 bases). The germline V gene encodes CDR1 SGHAT and CDR2 FQNNGV. The CDR3 covers 14 residues. V dropped 2 bases and J dropped 5 bases, with 10 bases sitting between them.

In nucleotides, the CDR3 is TGTGCCAGCAGCTTGGCGGGAGCAGCTGAAGCTTTCTTT. It is translated as CASSLAGAAEAFF. This chain connects TRBV5-4 to TRBJ1-1; unclear D gene. The germline V and J ends were trimmed by 0 bases and 6 bases, with 9 bases remaining between them. Looked up from germline, CDR1 is SGHNT and CDR2 is YYREEE (reference sequence). CDR3 length equals 13 residues.

The V gene is TRBV6-6, the J gene TRBJ2-7, with TRBD2 as a possible D gene (5 bases). Germline CDR1 reads MNHNY; CDR2 reads SVGAGI (reference sequence). V was cut by 5 bases and J by 5 bases, with 25 bases left in between. The CDR3 loop spans 17 amino acids. The CDR3 region has the DNA TGTGCCAGCAGTCCTCCCTTGCGGCGGGCCACGAGCAACGAGCAGTACTTC. This gives the protein CASSPPLRRATSNEQYF.

CDR3 in DNA: TGTGCCAGCAGCGAGGAGACTAGCACAGATACGCAGTATTTT. Translated: CASSEETSTDTQYF. This rearrangement joins TRBV7-2 to TRBJ2-3; D gene ambiguous. The CDR3 consists of 14 residues. V shed 5 bases and J shed 0 bases, with 9 bases lying between them. CDR1 and CDR2 (germline): SGHTA, FQGNSA.

This clone is a singleton in its sample. The chain recombines TRBV12-5 with TRBJ1-5, with D possibly matching TRBD1 (6 bases). CDR1 and CDR2 (germline): LGHNT, FRNRAP. The V gene lost 5 bases and the J gene lost 4 bases, with 15 bases spanning the gap. The CDR3 is 15 residues long. CDR3 residues: CASGPDRGGNQPQHF. The DNA of the CDR3 is TGTGCTAGTGGTCCGGATAGGGGGGGGAATCAGCCCCAGCATTTT.

The rearrangement uses TRBV18 and TRBJ2-1; 9 positions match TRBD2. There are 14 residues in the CDR3. Trimming removed 3 bases from V and 9 bases from J; junction bases left unmatched: 6. CDR1 and CDR2 (germline): KGHSH, LQKENI. The CDR3 loop reads CASSPGGTSSEQFF. In nucleotides, the CDR3 is TGTGCCAGCTCACCTGGGGGGACTAGCTCTGAGCAGTTCTTC.

In DNA, the CDR3 is TGTGCCAGCAGTGAATCAGGGAACACTGAAGCTTTCTTT. Protein sequence: CASSESGNTEAFF. The V gene is TRBV25-1, the J gene TRBJ1-1; D is unclear. The V and J ends lost 1 base and 1 base respectively, with 4 bases between them. CDR1 and CDR2 from the germline V gene are MGHDK and SYGVNS. There are 13 residues in the CDR3.

In regard to this clone: The CDR3 end shows no conserved phenylalanine or tryptophan, and so a read error is likely. The limits of the CDR3 on the DNA are not certain, so only TCRdb's listed CDR3 is given. J is TRBJ1-2 and V is TRBV18; the D segment call TRBD1 is taken from the table without a DNA check. A total of 8 residues make up the CDR3, ends included. Germline V gene data show CDR1 as KGHSH and CDR2 as LQKENI. The CDR3: CASASGQG.

This chain joins TRBV7-9 and TRBJ2-3; unclear D gene. There are 14 residues in the CDR3. Trimming took 6 bases from V and 2 from J, leaving 12 bases between them. CDR1 and CDR2 from the germline V gene are SEHNR and FQNEAQ (reference sequence). The CDR3 spells CASRVSDTTDTQYF. As DNA, the CDR3 is TGTGCCAGCAGAGTTTCAGACACCACAGATACGCAGTATTTT.

J is TRBJ2-7 and V is TRBV28; tentatively, D is TRBD2 (6 bases). The CDR3 covers 14 residues. CDR1 is MDHEN and CDR2 is SYDVKM in the germline V gene. The V end lost 7 bases, the J end lost 0 bases, and 13 bases lay between the germline ends. The CDR3 is CASTRPGGSYEQYF. In DNA, the CDR3 is TGTGCCAGCACCCGTCCCGGGGGCTCCTACGAGCAGTACTTC.

The genes are TRBV15 and TRBJ2-7; the D is unclear. This CDR3 spans 13 amino acids. V lost 5 bases and J lost 3, with 11 bases in between. CDR1 LNHNV and CDR2 YYDKDF come from the germline V gene (reference sequence). DNA for the CDR3: TGTGCCACCAGCTGGAATTCAGGCTACGAGCAGTACTTC. Translation: CATSWNSGYEQYF.

The genes are TRBV6-4 and TRBJ1-1, with unresolved D. The CDR3 has 14 residues. V was cut by 3 bases and J by 4 bases, with 12 bases left in between. Germline V gene data show CDR1 as MRHNA and CDR2 as SNTAGT. The CDR3 nucleotides are TGTGCCAGCAGTGAGGCATCCAGTGGCACTGAAGCTTTCTTT. Its protein product is CASSEASSGTEAFF.

This chain joins TRBV7-9 and TRBJ1-2; tentative D call: TRBD1 (5 bases). The CDR3 totals 13 residues. CDR1 and CDR2 from the germline V gene are SEHNR and FQNEAQ (reference sequence). V was shortened by 3 bases and J by 2 bases, with 7 bases between the two germline ends. The CDR3 region is CASSFRGNYGYTF. Here the CDR3 DNA reads TGTGCCAGCAGCTTCCGGGGGAACTATGGCTACACCTTC.

The sample holds one count of this clone. The rearrangement uses TRBV6-6 and TRBJ2-3, with TRBD2 as a possible D gene (5 bases). The V end was cut by 4 bases, the J end by 4 bases, with 6 bases between. CDR3 length: 12 amino acids. Per the germline V gene, CDR1 is MNHNY and CDR2 is SVGAGI (reference sequence). The chain's CDR3 is CASSWTPDTQYF. As DNA, the CDR3 is TGTGCCAGCAGTTGGACTCCAGATACGCAGTATTTT.

The rearrangement uses TRBV6-5 and TRBJ2-2; 7 bases map to TRBD2. This CDR3 comprises 14 residues. Per germline, CDR1 MNHEY and CDR2 SVGAGI. After removal of 8 bases from V and 0 bases from J, the junction contained 3 bases not matched to a gene. The CDR3 is CASFLAANTGELFF. The CDR3 DNA reads TGTGCCAGCTTTCTAGCGGCGAACACCGGGGAGCTGTTTTTT.

The genes are TRBV7-9 and TRBJ2-2, with D unresolved. Per the germline V gene, CDR1 is SEHNR and CDR2 is FQNEAQ (reference sequence). The CDR3 extends over 14 amino acids. Trimming left V 6 bases short and J 4 bases short, with 12 bases between. The CDR3 sequence is CASSPPRSTGELFF. The CDR3 nucleotides read TGTGCCAGCAGTCCCCCTAGGTCCACCGGGGAGCTGTTTTTT. The full variable domain, completed using reference TRBV7-9 and TRBJ2-2, is DTGVSQNPRHKITKRGQNVTFRCDPISEHNRLYWYRQTLGQGPEFLTYFQNEAQLEKSRLLSDRFSAERPKGSFSTLEIQRTEQGDSAMYLCASSPPRSTGELFFGEGSRLTVL.

V gene TRBV11-2 combines with J gene TRBJ2-5; 14 bases map to TRBD2. CDR3 length: 17 residues. The junction had 6 bases not matched to a gene; V was cut back by 1 base and J by 5 bases. CDR1 and CDR2 (germline): SGHAT, FQNNGV. The CDR3 loop reads CASSLGLAGGLGETQYF. In DNA form, the CDR3 reads TGTGCCAGCAGCTTAGGACTAGCGGGGGGGCTTGGGGAGACCCAGTACTTC.

V is TRBV6-5 and J is TRBJ2-2; no definite D call. Germline V gives CDR1 MNHEY, CDR2 SVGAGI. This CDR3 spans 13 amino acids. V lost 2 bases and J lost 5, with 6 bases in between. Here the CDR3 DNA reads TGTGCCAGCAGTTACGGCCCTACCGGGGAGCTGTTTTTT. Translated, it gives CASSYGPTGELFF.

The chain uses TRBV4-1 and TRBJ2-5; 13 positions agree with TRBD2. J was trimmed by 0 bases and V by 4 bases; bases with no gene match: 2. The CDR3 is made up of 16 amino acids. Germline V CDR1 and CDR2: MGHRA, YSYEKL. CDR3 residues: CASSPGLAGNQETQYF. The DNA for the CDR3 is TGCGCCAGCAGCCCGGGACTAGCGGGGAACCAAGAGACCCAGTACTTC.

The V gene is TRBV5-1, the J gene TRBJ1-1; a weak D match, TRBD1 (5 bases). Germline V CDR1 and CDR2: SGHRS, YFSETQ. V gave up 0 bases and J gave up 3 bases, with 12 bases separating them. This CDR3 has 15 amino acids. CDR3 DNA: TGCGCCAGCAGCTTGGCCGGGGGGTCACACACTGAAGCTTTCTTT. It encodes CASSLAGGSHTEAFF.

The J gene is TRBJ1-1, the V gene TRBV5-1, with 7 bases fitting TRBD1. In germline, CDR1 is SGHRS, CDR2 YFSETQ. V trimming: 3 bases; J trimming: 1 base; junction bases outside the gene matches: 3. This CDR3 is 14 amino acids long. The CDR3 loop is CASSWGTANTEAFF. DNA for the CDR3: TGCGCCAGCAGCTGGGGGACAGCGAACACTGAAGCTTTCTTT.

V gene TRBV6-5 combines with J gene TRBJ1-2, with a possible D match to TRBD1 (6 bases). This CDR3 contains 12 residues. The V end lost 4 bases, the J end lost 7 bases, and 10 bases lay between the germline ends. Germline CDR1 and CDR2: MNHEY and SVGAGI. Written as DNA, the CDR3 is TGTGCCAGCAGTTCCGACAGGTTTGGCTACACCTTC. Amino acids: CASSSDRFGYTF.

As concerns this clone: A junction end diverges from the germline sequence, so it may reflect a read error. This chain uses TRBV6-2 or TRBV6-3 with TRBJ2-7; TRBD1 is a possible D gene (6 bases). The CDR3 spans 11 residues. CDR1 and CDR2 from the germline V gene are MNHEY and SVGEGT. The CDR3 nucleotides read TGTGCCAGCAGTTACGGGACAAGGCTGCGCTTC. Translating it yields CASSYGTRLRF.

The chain links TRBV10-3 to TRBJ1-4; 7 bases are a match to TRBD1. Losses at the gene ends were 2 bases for V and 4 bases for J; bases not matched to a gene: 4. CDR1 is ENHRY and CDR2 is SYGVKD in the germline V gene. The CDR3 is 15 residues long. The CDR3 DNA sequence: TGTGCCATCAGTGAGCAAGGGGGCGATAATGAAAAACTGTTTTTT. Amino acid sequence: CAISEQGGDNEKLFF.

This clone has only a few counts. The chain links TRBV3-1 (or the pseudogene TRBV3-2) to TRBJ1-1, with D perhaps matching TRBD1 (5 bases). CDR3 length equals 16 residues. The germline V and J ends were trimmed by 1 base and 10 bases, with 22 bases remaining between them. Germline CDR1 and CDR2: LGHDT and YNNKEL (reference sequence). The CDR3, as DNA: TGTGCCAGCAGCCAAGGGGCCCCGGTGGGGCAACTCGGAGCTTTCTTT. As protein: CASSQGAPVGQLGAFF.

The chain couples TRBV5-6 to TRBJ1-6, with 9 bases aligning to TRBD1. Germline-derived CDR1 and CDR2 are SGHDT and YYEEEE. J was trimmed by 10 bases and V by 1 base; bases with no gene match: 3. The CDR3 has 14 amino acids. CDR3: CASSLTGGYSPLHF. CDR3 coding DNA: TGTGCCAGCAGCTTGACAGGGGGCTACTCACCCCTCCACTTT.

V usage is TRBV7-8 and J usage is TRBJ1-3; 8 nucleotides match TRBD1. This CDR3 has 15 amino acids. Looked up from germline, CDR1 is SGHVS and CDR2 is FQNEAQ. V shed 5 bases and J 0 bases; nucleotides not matched to a gene: 3. CDR3 region: CASSQGTGSGNTIYF. Written as DNA, the CDR3 is TGTGCCAGCAGCCAGGGGACAGGCTCTGGAAACACCATATATTTT.

The genes are TRBV4-2 and TRBJ2-1; a weak D match, TRBD1 (5 bases). This CDR3 comprises 14 residues. Trimming left V 4 bases short and J 7 bases short, with 14 bases between. CDR1 and CDR2 from the germline V gene are LGHNA and YNFKEQ. CDR3 region: CASSPLRGANEQFF. CDR3 coding DNA: TGTGCCAGCAGCCCCCTTAGGGGCGCGAATGAGCAGTTCTTC.

As regards this clone: The junction departs from the called germline gene at one end, perhaps through a read error. V is TRBV2 and J is TRBJ2-6; D is possibly TRBD2 (6 bases). The CDR3 sequence is 15 residues long. CDR1 SNHLY and CDR2 FYNNEI come from the germline V gene. The CDR3 reads CASTLEGSGANVLTF. The CDR3 DNA follows: TGTGCGAGCACATTGGAGGGATCTGGGGCCAACGTCCTGACTTTC.

The chain employs TRBV28 and TRBJ1-1, with unresolved D. The ends were cut back, 1 base at V and 3 bases at J, with 15 bases in the middle. Germline values: CDR1 MDHEN, CDR2 SYDVKM. The CDR3 has 16 residues. CDR3 sequence: CASSLSGFLYDTEAFF. The DNA of the CDR3 is TGTGCCAGCAGTTTATCAGGATTCCTATACGACACTGAAGCTTTCTTT.

This chain connects TRBV3-1 (or the pseudogene TRBV3-2) to TRBJ1-1; D ambiguous. Trimming left V 4 bases short and J 1 base short, with 7 bases between. The CDR3 contains 13 residues. Germline loops: CDR1 LGHDT, CDR2 YNNKEL (reference sequence). The CDR3 nucleotides are TGTGCCAGCAGCCGCACACAGAACACTGAAGCTTTCTTT. Translation gives CASSRTQNTEAFF.

This rearrangement joins TRBV6-5 to TRBJ1-2; 8 nucleotides agree with TRBD1. The length of the CDR3 is 14 residues. V trimming: 6 bases; J trimming: 2 bases; junction bases outside the gene matches: 5. CDR1 is MNHEY and CDR2 is SVGAGI in the germline V gene. This CDR3 reads CASSSGTGNYGYTF. The CDR3 DNA reads as TGTGCCAGCAGCTCCGGGACAGGCAACTATGGCTACACCTTC.